The clone carrying this T cell receptor beta chain was detected ten times or more. The antigen is undetermined. CDR1 and CDR2 (germline): SGDLS, YYNGEE. J was trimmed by 7 bases and V by 0 bases; bases with no gene match: 3. The CDR3 loop spans 15 amino acids. The data originate from a study of T cells in Graves' hyperthyroidism and ophthalmopathy. Study-wide findings and caveats: Blood also held most thyroid clonotypes expanded beyond 0.001.

The CDR3 regions of TCR beta were amplified from RNA transcripts. A set of HTBI primers served as the primers for a first-round RT-PCR of the TCR CDR3. TCRdb ran MiXCR on the multiplex PCR reads and lists one entry per CDR3 protein. The top ten hold 50% to 75% of the sample, which has hundreds of thousands of distinct CDR3 sequences, 22% seen once. Sequenced: blood. This sequence joins TRBV9 and TRBJ2-1; 11 bases are a match to TRBD2. The source of this sequence is a man aged 25-45 years with Graves' ophthalmopathy. The CDR3: CASSVVGLADNEQFF. The CDR3 bases are TGTGCCAGCAGCGTAGTGGGACTAGCGGATAATGAGCAGTTCTTC.